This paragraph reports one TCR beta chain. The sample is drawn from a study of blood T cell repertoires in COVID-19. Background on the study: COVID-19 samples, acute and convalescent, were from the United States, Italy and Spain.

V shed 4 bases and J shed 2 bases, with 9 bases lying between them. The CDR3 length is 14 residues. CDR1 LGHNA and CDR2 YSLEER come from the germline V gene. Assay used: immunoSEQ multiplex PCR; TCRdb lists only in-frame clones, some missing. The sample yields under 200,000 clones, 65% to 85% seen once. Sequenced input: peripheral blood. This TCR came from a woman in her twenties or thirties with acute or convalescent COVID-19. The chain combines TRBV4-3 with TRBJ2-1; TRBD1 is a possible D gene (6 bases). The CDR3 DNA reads TGCGCCAGCAGCCGACGGGACACCTACAATGAGCAGTTCTTC. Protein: CASSRRDTYNEQFF.